This TCR beta chain originates from a study of T cells in Graves' hyperthyroidism and ophthalmopathy. Amplified regions were TCR beta CDR3 sequences from RNA transcripts. TCR CDR3 underwent first-round RT-PCR with the HTBI primer set. TCRdb re-called the multiplex PCR reads with MiXCR, one entry per CDR3 protein. The sample records about 290,000 distinct CDR3 sequences, roughly a fifth being singletons. The table lists this clonotype with many counts. The receptor was derived from a man aged 45-60 years with Graves' ophthalmopathy. Sequencing used blood.

The CDR3 DNA is TGTGCCAGCAGTTACTCAGGAGGGGTTGGGCAGCCCCAGCATTTT. Its protein is CASSYSGGVGQPQHF. The chain employs TRBV6-5 and TRBJ1-5, with a tentative D call TRBD1 (5 bases). The germline V and J ends were trimmed by 0 bases and 7 bases, with 13 bases remaining between them. From germline, CDR1 is MNHEY and CDR2 SVGAGI. The CDR3 consists of 15 residues.